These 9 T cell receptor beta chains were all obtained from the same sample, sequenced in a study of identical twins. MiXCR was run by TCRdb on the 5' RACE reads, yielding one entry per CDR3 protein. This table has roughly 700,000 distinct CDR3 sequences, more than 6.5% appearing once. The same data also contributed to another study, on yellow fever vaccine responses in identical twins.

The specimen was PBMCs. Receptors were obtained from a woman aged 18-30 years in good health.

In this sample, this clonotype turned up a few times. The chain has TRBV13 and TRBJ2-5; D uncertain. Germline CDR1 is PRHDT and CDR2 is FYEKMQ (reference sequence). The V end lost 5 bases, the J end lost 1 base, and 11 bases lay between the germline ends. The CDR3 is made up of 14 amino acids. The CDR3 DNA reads TGTGCCAGCAGCCCCGGGCGTCTCCAAGAGACCCAGTACTTC. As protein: CASSPGRLQETQYF.

The CDR3 DNA follows: TGCAGTGCTACTGACGGGGGTTGGGCGGGAAATGAGCAGTTCTTC. This gives the protein CSATDGGWAGNEQFF. The chain is built from TRBV20-1 and TRBJ2-1; D is perhaps TRBD2 (6 bases). The germline gives CDR1 DFQATT, CDR2 SNEGSKA (reference sequence). CDR3 length equals 15 residues. V dropped 4 bases and J dropped 7 bases, with 20 bases sitting between them.

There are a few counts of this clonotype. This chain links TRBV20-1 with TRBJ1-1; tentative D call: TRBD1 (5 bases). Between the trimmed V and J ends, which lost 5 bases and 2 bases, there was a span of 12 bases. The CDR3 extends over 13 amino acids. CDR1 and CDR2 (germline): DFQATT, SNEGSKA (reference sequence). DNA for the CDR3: TGCAGTGCTCCGACAGAAACTAACACTGAAGCTTTCTTT. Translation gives CSAPTETNTEAFF.

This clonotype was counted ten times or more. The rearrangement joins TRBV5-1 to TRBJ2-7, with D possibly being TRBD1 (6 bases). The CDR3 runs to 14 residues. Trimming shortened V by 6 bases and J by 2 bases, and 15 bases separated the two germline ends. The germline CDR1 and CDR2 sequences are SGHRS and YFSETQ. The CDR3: CASMSGQGTYEQYF. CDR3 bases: TGCGCCAGCATGTCGGGACAAGGTACCTACGAGCAGTACTTC. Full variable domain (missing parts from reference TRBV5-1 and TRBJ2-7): KAGVTQTPRYLIKTRGQQVTLSCSPISGHRSVSWYQQTPGQGLQFLFEYFSETQRNKGNFPGRFSGRQFSNSRSEMNVSTLELGDSALYLCASMSGQGTYEQYFGPGTRLTVT.

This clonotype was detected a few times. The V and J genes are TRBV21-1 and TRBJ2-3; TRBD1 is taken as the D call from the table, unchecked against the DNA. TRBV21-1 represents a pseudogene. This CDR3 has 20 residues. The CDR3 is CASSKGEKKTRDRVGDTQYF. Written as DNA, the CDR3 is TGTGCCAGCAGCAAAGGGGAAAAGAAGACCCGGGACAGGGTCGGGGATACGCAGTATTTT.

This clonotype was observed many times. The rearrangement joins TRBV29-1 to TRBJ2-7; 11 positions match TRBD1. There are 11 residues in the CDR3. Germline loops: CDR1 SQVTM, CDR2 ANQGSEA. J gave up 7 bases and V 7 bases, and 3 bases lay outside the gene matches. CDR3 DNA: TGCAGCGCCGGGACAGGGGGAGAGCAGTACTTC. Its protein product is CSAGTGGEQYF.

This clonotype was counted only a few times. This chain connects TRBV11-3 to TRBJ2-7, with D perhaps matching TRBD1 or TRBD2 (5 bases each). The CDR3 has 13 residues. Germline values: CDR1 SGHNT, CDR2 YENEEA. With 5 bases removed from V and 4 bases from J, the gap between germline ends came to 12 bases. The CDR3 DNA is TGTGCCAGCAGCGCCCGGGACGGGTACGAGCAGTACTTC. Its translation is CASSARDGYEQYF.

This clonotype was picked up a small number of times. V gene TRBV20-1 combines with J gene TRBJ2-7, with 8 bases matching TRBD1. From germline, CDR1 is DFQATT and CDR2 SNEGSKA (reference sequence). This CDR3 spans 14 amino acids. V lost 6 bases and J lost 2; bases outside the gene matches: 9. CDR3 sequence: CSAPRRDRTYEQYF. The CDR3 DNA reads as TGCAGTGCCCCACGCCGGGACAGGACCTACGAGCAGTACTTC.

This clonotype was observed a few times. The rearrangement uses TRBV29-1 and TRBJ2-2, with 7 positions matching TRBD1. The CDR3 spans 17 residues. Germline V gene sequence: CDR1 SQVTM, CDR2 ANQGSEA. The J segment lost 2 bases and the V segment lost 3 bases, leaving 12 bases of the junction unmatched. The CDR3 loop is CSVEVRGQAPNTGELFF. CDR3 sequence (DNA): TGCAGCGTTGAGGTCCGTGGACAGGCGCCAAACACCGGGGAGCTGTTTTTT.